This entry lists 20 T cell receptor beta chains sequenced from one sample in a study of T cell responses to AZD1222 COVID-19 vaccine. The repertoire was sequenced with immunoSEQ multiplex PCR; TCRdb's copy has only in-frame clones and lacks some. The sample yields about 150,000 clones, approximately 91% seen once. The sequences come from peripheral blood, collected 28 days after the second AZD1222 dose. All receptors derive from an adult who received the AZD1222 COVID-19 vaccine.

The chain is built from TRBV5-4 and TRBJ1-3; 7 bases agree with TRBD1. CDR1 SGHNT and CDR2 YYREEE come from the germline V gene (reference sequence). The CDR3 length is 14 residues. V shed 5 bases, J shed 2 bases, and the junction held 4 bases outside the gene matches. The CDR3, as DNA: TGTGCCAGCAGTCTGCAGGGGGCTGGAAACACCATATATTTT. Protein: CASSLQGAGNTIYF.

This clone was observed a single time. V and J are TRBV5-4 and TRBJ2-1; 14 nucleotides line up with TRBD2. CDR1 SGHNT and CDR2 YYREEE come from the germline V gene (reference sequence). The CDR3 totals 15 residues. The junction had 5 bases not matched to a gene; V was cut back by 6 bases and J by 6 bases. The CDR3 DNA follows: TGTGCCAGCACCCTTGGGACTAGCGGGAGCAATGAGCAGTTCTTC. Protein sequence: CASTLGTSGSNEQFF.

The chain uses TRBV2 and TRBJ1-1; 10 nucleotides align to TRBD1. Germline V gene sequence: CDR1 SNHLY, CDR2 FYNNEI. The length of the CDR3 is 13 residues. V dropped 4 bases and J dropped 6; count of bases not matched to a gene: 2. The CDR3 spells CASSGTGGPEAFF. The CDR3 nucleotides are TGTGCCAGCAGTGGGACAGGGGGTCCTGAAGCTTTCTTT.

This chain connects TRBV2 to TRBJ1-3, with D possibly TRBD1 on 5 matching bases. Germline V lookup: CDR1 SNHLY, CDR2 FYNNEI. The CDR3 runs to 12 residues. Between the trimmed V and J ends, which lost 7 bases and 1 base, there was a span of 5 bases. CDR3 region: CASKGSGNTIYF. CDR3 sequence (DNA): TGTGCCAGCAAGGGGTCTGGAAACACCATATATTTT.

The chain is built from TRBV12-5 and TRBJ1-5; the match to TRBD1 covers 9 bases. The CDR3 covers 20 residues. Germline V gene data show CDR1 as LGHNT and CDR2 as FRNRAP. The V and J ends lost 2 bases and 2 bases, in that order; junction bases with no gene match: 16. The DNA for the CDR3 is TGTGCTAGTGGTTTGACCCGCCCGGGGACAGGGCTTAGGGGCAATCAGCCCCAGCATTTT. It yields the protein CASGLTRPGTGLRGNQPQHF.

The J gene is TRBJ2-6, the V gene TRBV5-6, with 9 bases lining up with TRBD1. This CDR3 spans 18 amino acids. V was pared by 4 bases and J by 3 bases, with 11 bases of the junction left unmatched. Germline assignment: CDR1 SGHDT and CDR2 YYEEEE. Here the CDR3 reads CASSPTDRGGSGANVLTF. In nucleotides, the CDR3 is TGTGCCAGCAGCCCCACGGACAGGGGCGGAAGTGGGGCCAACGTCCTGACTTTC.

This chain connects TRBV5-6 to TRBJ2-3, with TRBD1 as a possible D gene (5 bases). This CDR3 region has 15 residues. With 4 bases removed from V and 0 bases from J, the gap between germline ends came to 12 bases. The germline V gene has CDR1 SGHDT and CDR2 YYEEEE. CDR3 sequence: CASSQLRDSTDTQYF. In DNA form, the CDR3 reads TGTGCCAGCAGCCAACTCAGGGATAGCACAGATACGCAGTATTTT.

The rearrangement uses TRBV29-1 and TRBJ1-2; maybe TRBD1 (5 bases). The V and J ends lost 7 bases and 0 bases respectively, with 12 bases between them. This CDR3 region has 13 residues. The V gene's germline CDR1 is SQVTM and CDR2 ANQGSEA. CDR3 bases: TGCAGCGCTAGACAGTCATCTAACTATGGCTACACCTTC. This sequence encodes CSARQSSNYGYTF.

The CDR3 DNA reads as TGTGCCAGCAGCTTAGATCTGTCAGGGAACTTTTTTGAGCAGTTCTTC. It translates to CASSLDLSGNFFEQFF. The rearrangement links TRBV11-2 to TRBJ2-1; D is perhaps TRBD1 (5 bases). Trimming took off 0 bases at V and 9 bases at J, with 18 bases between the two ends. Per germline, CDR1 SGHAT and CDR2 FQNNGV. The CDR3 extends over 16 amino acids.

The chain links TRBV5-1 to TRBJ1-1; D remains ambiguous. The V end lost 6 bases, the J end lost 4 bases, and 16 bases lay between the germline ends. CDR3 length: 14 residues. Germline assignment: CDR1 SGHRS and CDR2 YFSETQ. CDR3 DNA sequence: TGCGCCAGCACCCGGGAGGGTAGGTCCACTGAAGCTTTCTTT. This translates into CASTREGRSTEAFF.

The J gene is TRBJ1-4, the V gene TRBV12-3 or TRBV12-4, with D maybe TRBD1 (6 bases). V was shortened by 6 bases and J by 13 bases, with 18 bases between the two germline ends. The CDR3 is 13 residues long. The CDR3 region is CASSPHGGAGLFF. In nucleotides, the CDR3 is TGTGCCAGCAGCCCTCATGGGGGCGCAGGACTGTTTTTT.

This clone was recorded once. The chain employs TRBV20-1 and TRBJ2-4; D is unresolved. The CDR3 runs to 17 residues. Germline CDR1 and CDR2: DFQATT and SNEGSKA (reference sequence). V was cut by 3 bases and J by 2 bases, with 20 bases left in between. This CDR3 reads CSASIGHVESTKNIQYF. CDR3 DNA sequence: TGCAGTGCTAGTATCGGCCACGTTGAAAGCACCAAAAACATTCAGTACTTC.

The chain links TRBV18 to TRBJ1-4; possible D gene TRBD1, 6 bases. Trimming shortened V by 3 bases and J by 8 bases, and 13 bases separated the two germline ends. The CDR3 has 14 amino acids. The germline CDR1 and CDR2 sequences are KGHSH and LQKENI. The CDR3 is CASSPSGGGEKLFF. In DNA, the CDR3 is TGTGCCAGCTCACCCTCCGGGGGCGGCGAAAAACTGTTTTTT.

This clone was seen repeatedly, ten times or more. This rearrangement joins TRBV9 to TRBJ2-2; maybe TRBD1 (8 bases). Deletions cut 3 bases from V and 6 bases from J, with 18 bases between. Germline V CDR1 and CDR2: SGDLS, YYNGEE. The CDR3 is made up of 16 amino acids. CDR3: CASSDTRTGRAGELFF. CDR3 nucleotide sequence: TGTGCCAGCAGCGATACAAGGACAGGGAGGGCCGGGGAGCTGTTTTTT.

This sequence joins TRBV11-3 and TRBJ2-1; 8 positions agree with TRBD2. The V and J ends lost 2 bases and 7 bases, in that order; junction bases with no gene match: 10. The germline V gene has CDR1 SGHNT and CDR2 YENEEA. CDR3 length: 16 residues. The CDR3 sequence: CASSLFSPGTSNEQFF. CDR3 sequence (DNA): TGTGCCAGCAGCTTATTTTCCCCCGGGACTAGTAATGAGCAGTTCTTC.

This chain connects TRBV9 to TRBJ1-2; no clear D. V dropped 4 bases and J dropped 4 bases, with 17 bases sitting between them. CDR1 is SGDLS and CDR2 is YYNGEE in the germline V gene. This CDR3 has 15 amino acids. The CDR3 DNA is TGTGCCAGCAGCTTAACGTCGGACGGAACCTATGGCTACACCTTC. It translates to CASSLTSDGTYGYTF.

This chain's CDR3 is CASSYGHTSTDTQYF. DNA for the CDR3: TGTGCCAGCAGCTACGGACATACTAGCACAGATACGCAGTATTTT. This rearrangement joins TRBV11-3 to TRBJ2-3; possibly TRBD1 for D (5 bases). With 4 bases removed from V and 0 bases from J, the gap between germline ends came to 11 bases. Germline V gene lookup returns CDR1 SGHNT and CDR2 YENEEA. The CDR3 runs to 15 residues.

The rearrangement joins TRBV6-6 to TRBJ1-3; 7 bases agree with TRBD1. The CDR3 extends over 17 amino acids. Germline V gene lookup returns CDR1 MNHNY and CDR2 SVGAGI (reference sequence). Unmatched junction bases numbered 10, after V lost 5 bases and J lost 0 bases. As DNA, the CDR3 is TGTGCCAGCAGTCAAAGCCTTCAGGGGGTCTCTGGAAACACCATATATTTT. It translates to CASSQSLQGVSGNTIYF.

The genes are TRBV5-5 and TRBJ2-1, with D tentatively TRBD1 (6 bases). The CDR3 sequence is 15 residues long. V lost 4 bases and J lost 5, with 16 bases in between. Per the germline V gene, CDR1 is SGHKS and CDR2 is YYEKEE (reference sequence). The CDR3 DNA is TGTGCCAGCAGCCCCGGGACACTCCATCACAATGAGCAGTTCTTC. Its protein is CASSPGTLHHNEQFF.

Here the CDR3 DNA reads TGTGCCAGCAGTTACGGGAGGGCCCCGGCGGAAAAACTGTTTTTT. It encodes CASSYGRAPAEKLFF. The chain has TRBV6-5 and TRBJ1-4, with unresolved D. Trimming pared 2 bases from V and 8 bases from J, leaving 15 bases between. This CDR3 comprises 15 residues. Germline V gene lookup returns CDR1 MNHEY and CDR2 SVGAGI.